This is a list of T cell receptor beta chains from one sample in a study of blood T cell repertoires in COVID-19. TCRdb keeps only in-frame clones here, not all; method: immunoSEQ multiplex PCR. The data show just over 85,000 clones, 80% to 90% seen once. The sequencing sample was made of peripheral blood. The receptors derive from a man aged 45 to 65 with acute or convalescent COVID-19. CDR3s include the opening cysteine and the closing phenylalanine or tryptophan. Each record gives: J gene, D gene, clone size, V gene, CDR3 DNA, CDR3 protein. A D gene is named only where the DNA matches it firmly. Only some rows state a clone size, as once, few, many or a class for expanded clones.

J gene: TRBJ2-1
D gene: TRBD2
clone size: .
V gene: TRBV3-1/TRBV3-2
CDR3 DNA: TGTGCCAGCAGCCCTGGGACTAGCGGGGGGGCTAGGCAGTTCTTC
CDR3 protein: CASSPGTSGGARQFF

J gene: TRBJ1-2
D gene: TRBD1
clone size: .
V gene: TRBV2
CDR3 DNA: TGTGCCAGCAGTAGGGACAGGGGTTATGGCTACACCTTC
CDR3 protein: CASSRDRGYGYTF

J gene: TRBJ1-2
D gene: TRBD1
clone size: .
V gene: TRBV6-5
CDR3 DNA: TGTGCCAGCAGCCCACAGGGGGGCTATGGCTACACCTTC
CDR3 protein: CASSPQGGYGYTF

J gene: TRBJ1-2
D gene: TRBD1
clone size: .
V gene: TRBV5-1
CDR3 DNA: TGCGCCAGCAGCGTGAGTCCGGGACAGGGGGACTATGGCTACACCTTC
CDR3 protein: CASSVSPGQGDYGYTF

J gene: TRBJ2-1
D gene: .
clone size: once
V gene: TRBV6-4
CDR3 DNA: TGTGCCAGCATCCGCGCGGGACTGGTGGGTTCCTCCTCCTACAATGAGCAGTTCTTC
CDR3 protein: CASIRAGLVGSSSYNEQFF

J gene: TRBJ1-2
D gene: .
clone size: .
V gene: TRBV29-1
CDR3 DNA: TGCAGCGTCACAGGGAACTATGGCTACACCTTC
CDR3 protein: CSVTGNYGYTF

J gene: TRBJ1-2
D gene: .
clone size: .
V gene: TRBV10-3
CDR3 DNA: TGTGCCACCGATGAAGGGGCAGGAGGCTACACCTTC
CDR3 protein: CATDEGAGGYTF

J gene: TRBJ2-7
D gene: TRBD2
clone size: .
V gene: TRBV4-1
CDR3 DNA: TGCGCCAGCAGCCAAGGTCTAGCGGACTCCTACGAGCAGTACTTC
CDR3 protein: CASSQGLADSYEQYF

J gene: TRBJ2-7
D gene: TRBD2
clone size: once
V gene: TRBV7-7
CDR3 DNA: TGTGCCAGCAGCTTACGGGAGGGAAGCTCCTACGAGCAGTACTTC
CDR3 protein: CASSLREGSSYEQYF

J gene: TRBJ2-7
D gene: TRBD1
clone size: .
V gene: TRBV10-2
CDR3 DNA: TGCGCCAGCCAAATACCGGGACAGGGCTACGAGCAGTACTTC
CDR3 protein: CASQIPGQGYEQYF

J gene: TRBJ2-2
D gene: .
clone size: .
V gene: TRBV6-5
CDR3 DNA: TGTGCCAGCAGTAATAGGCGGAGCGGGGAGCTGTTTTTT
CDR3 protein: CASSNRRSGELFF

J gene: TRBJ1-3
D gene: .
clone size: once
V gene: TRBV7-9
CDR3 DNA: TGTGCCAGCAGCTTAGCCCAAGGAAACACCATATATTTT
CDR3 protein: CASSLAQGNTIYF

J gene: TRBJ2-7
D gene: TRBD2
clone size: few
V gene: TRBV5-3
CDR3 DNA: TGTGCCAGAAGCTCAAATAGCGGGGGGGCCCTTGACGTTTTCTCCTACGAGCAGTACTTC
CDR3 protein: CARSSNSGGALDVFSYEQYF

J gene: TRBJ1-1
D gene: .
clone size: .
V gene: TRBV9
CDR3 DNA: TGTGCCAGCAAAGTTTCAGAGAACACTGAAGCTTTCTTT
CDR3 protein: CASKVSENTEAFF

J gene: TRBJ2-6
D gene: .
clone size: .
V gene: TRBV2
CDR3 DNA: TGTGCCAGCACGGGTGGGGCCAACGTCCTGACTTTC
CDR3 protein: CASTGGANVLTF

J gene: TRBJ1-2
D gene: TRBD1
clone size: .
V gene: TRBV5-1
CDR3 DNA: TGCGCCAGCAGCTTGGCCAGGGGGCCAGGGGGCTACACCTTC
CDR3 protein: CASSLARGPGGYTF

J gene: TRBJ1-1
D gene: TRBD1
clone size: once
V gene: TRBV2
CDR3 DNA: TGTGCCAGCAGTGACCTGACAGGGGGTACTCTGGAAGCTTTCTTT
CDR3 protein: CASSDLTGGTLEAFF

J gene: TRBJ2-5
D gene: TRBD2
clone size: .
V gene: TRBV9
CDR3 DNA: TGTGCCAGCAGCACATCCCCTGAGCGGGGACAAGAGACCCAGTACTTC
CDR3 protein: CASSTSPERGQETQYF

J gene: TRBJ1-1
D gene: .
clone size: .
V gene: TRBV21-1
CDR3 DNA: TGTGCCAGCAGCAAAGATGAACGGACAGGGGGCTCGGTGAACACTGAAGCTTTCTTT
CDR3 protein: CASSKDERTGGSVNTEAFF